The 21 T cell receptor beta chains reported below all come from one sample, sequenced in a study of Graves' ophthalmopathy and Graves' hyperthyroidism. TCR beta CDR3 amplification used RNA transcripts. RT-PCR in the first round used HTBI primers; a second-round multiplex PCR followed. In TCRdb, the multiplex PCR reads were re-called with MiXCR into one record per CDR3 protein. Of under 250,000 distinct CDR3 sequences listed, around a fifth are singletons. Sequencing used peripheral blood. These receptors all stem from a woman in her fifties or sixties with Graves' ophthalmopathy.

In its sample, this clonotype was seen many times. The V and J genes are TRBV6-1 and TRBJ2-2; TRBD1 matches at 7 bases. V was pared by 6 bases and J by 2 bases, with 3 bases of the junction left unmatched. CDR1 MNHNS and CDR2 SASEGT come from the germline V gene. The CDR3 is 14 amino acids. The CDR3 here is CASRQGFNTGELFF. For the CDR3, the DNA is TGTGCCAGCAGACAGGGGTTCAACACCGGGGAGCTGTTTTTT.

This clonotype was seen ten or more times. The rearrangement joins TRBV7-2 to TRBJ1-6; 9 bases are a match to TRBD1. Germline V gene sequence: CDR1 SGHTA, CDR2 FQGNSA. V lost 5 bases and J lost 5; bases outside the gene matches: 4. CDR3 length: 15 residues. The CDR3 loop reads CASSPGTGHNSPLHF. The CDR3 coding sequence is TGTGCCAGCAGCCCCGGGACAGGGCATAATTCACCCCTCCACTTT.

Ten or more counts support this clonotype. The gene calls are TRBV7-9 and TRBJ1-3; the D is unclear. The CDR3 length is 15 residues. Germline V gene lookup returns CDR1 SEHNR and CDR2 FQNEAQ (reference sequence). V lost 3 bases and J lost 6, with 15 bases in between. The CDR3 protein is CASSLLAVEKNTIYF. The DNA of the CDR3 is TGTGCCAGCAGCTTGCTGGCAGTGGAAAAAAACACCATATATTTT.

This clonotype was seen repeatedly, ten times or more. J is TRBJ1-5 and V is TRBV19; 7 nucleotides line up with TRBD1. The CDR3 extends over 19 amino acids. Germline trimming cut 4 bases from V and 2 bases from J; bases unmatched to any gene: 17. In germline, CDR1 is LNHDA, CDR2 SQIVND (reference sequence). In DNA, the CDR3 is TGTGCCAGTAGTAAGAACGGACAGGTTCGGGGAACGGGCAATCAGCCCCAGCATTTT. This sequence encodes CASSKNGQVRGTGNQPQHF.

The chain has TRBV6-1 and TRBJ2-7, with 9 bases aligning to TRBD1. Germline assignment: CDR1 MNHNS and CDR2 SASEGT. Trimming cost V 7 bases and J 5 bases; bases outside gene matches: 9. There are 14 residues in the CDR3. The DNA of the CDR3 is TGTGCCAGCACCTTTGACAGGGGGATAAACGAGCAGTACTTC. This gives the protein CASTFDRGINEQYF.

This clonotype has only a few counts. V is TRBV29-1 and J is TRBJ2-2, with 8 positions matching TRBD2. The CDR3 runs to 13 residues. Germline-derived CDR1 and CDR2 are SQVTM and ANQGSEA. V trimming: 5 bases; J trimming: 4 bases; junction bases outside the gene matches: 3. The CDR3, as DNA: TGCAGCGTTACCGGGACTAGCACCGGGGAGCTGTTTTTT. Amino acids: CSVTGTSTGELFF.

This clonotype was found many times. The V and J genes are TRBV5-4 and TRBJ1-2; 8 bases match TRBD1. The J segment lost 4 bases and the V segment lost 4 bases, leaving 3 bases of the junction unmatched. Germline assignment: CDR1 SGHNT and CDR2 YYREEE (reference sequence). The CDR3 has 13 residues. Written as DNA, the CDR3 is TGTGCCAGCAGCGGGGACAGGTCCTATGGCTACACCTTC. Translating it yields CASSGDRSYGYTF.

The table lists this clonotype with many counts. This sequence joins TRBV6-5 and TRBJ2-7, with 7 bases aligning to TRBD1. Looked up from germline, CDR1 is MNHEY and CDR2 is SVGAGI. This CDR3 spans 14 amino acids. V shed 5 bases and J 5 bases; nucleotides not matched to a gene: 9. Here the CDR3 reads CASSRTGSVNEQYF. DNA of the CDR3: TGTGCCAGCAGTAGGACAGGTAGCGTCAACGAGCAGTACTTC.

The CDR3 spells CASSHRRGQETQYF. In nucleotides, the CDR3 is TGTGCCAGCAGCCATAGGCGAGGGCAAGAGACCCAGTACTTC. The chain is built from TRBV3-1 and TRBJ2-5; possible D gene TRBD2, 5 bases. V gave up 3 bases and J gave up 2 bases, with 10 bases separating them. The CDR3 extends over 14 amino acids. Germline lookup yields CDR1 LGHDT and CDR2 YNNKEL (reference sequence).

There are many counts of this clonotype. The V call is TRBV18, the J call TRBJ2-5, with D perhaps matching TRBD2 (6 bases). The CDR3 runs 13 residues. The V gene's germline CDR1 is KGHSH and CDR2 LQKENI. V shed 4 bases and J shed 7 bases, with 13 bases lying between them. The CDR3 protein is CASSREDGTTQYF. The CDR3 nucleotides are TGTGCCAGCTCACGGGAGGATGGGACGACCCAGTACTTC.

This clonotype has a count of ten or more. The V gene is TRBV20-1, the J gene TRBJ1-2; tentative D call: TRBD1 (6 bases). The V and J ends lost 5 bases and 7 bases respectively, with 17 bases between them. The CDR3 length is 13 residues. Germline values: CDR1 DFQATT, CDR2 SNEGSKA (reference sequence). The CDR3 is CSAATGGAGGYTF. DNA for the CDR3: TGCAGTGCTGCCACCGGGGGGGCTGGTGGCTACACCTTC.

This chain connects TRBV28 to TRBJ2-3; D gene unclear. Per germline, CDR1 MDHEN and CDR2 SYDVKM. The CDR3 contains 12 residues. Trimming took 5 bases from V and 6 from J, leaving 9 bases between them. The CDR3 reads CASSPLVDTQYF. As DNA, the CDR3 is TGTGCCAGCAGTCCCCTGGTGGATACGCAGTATTTT.

This chain links TRBV12-3 or TRBV12-4 with TRBJ2-5, with D possibly being TRBD1 or TRBD2 (5 bases each). The CDR3 loop spans 14 amino acids. Trimming pared 2 bases from V and 4 bases from J, leaving 11 bases between. The CDR3 loop reads CASSLRWDGETQYF. For the CDR3, the DNA is TGTGCCAGCAGTTTAAGATGGGACGGAGAGACCCAGTACTTC.

There are a few counts of this clonotype. At one boundary the junction diverges from the germline segment, which might be a read error. The chain employs TRBV30 and TRBJ2-5; unclear D gene. The CDR3 covers 13 residues. The germline V gene has CDR1 GTSNPN and CDR2 SVGIG (reference sequence). In nucleotides, the CDR3 is TGTGCCTGGAGTTACGGTCACCAAGGGACCCAGTACTTC. This translates into CAWSYGHQGTQYF.

The J gene is TRBJ2-5, the V gene TRBV7-9; D is perhaps TRBD1 (7 bases). Trimming stripped 5 bases from V and 5 bases from J, with 21 bases between. Germline V gives CDR1 SEHNR, CDR2 FQNEAQ (reference sequence). This CDR3 contains 16 residues. The chain's CDR3 is CASSKSGQGGLETQYF. Here the CDR3 DNA reads TGTGCCAGCAGCAAATCGGGGCAGGGGGGCCTCGAGACCCAGTACTTC. The full variable domain, with the rest looked up from reference TRBV7-9 and TRBJ2-5, is DTGVSQNPRHKITKRGQNVTFRCDPISEHNRLYWYRQTLGQGPEFLTYFQNEAQLEKSRLLSDRFSAERPKGSFSTLEIQRTEQGDSAMYLCASSKSGQGGLETQYFGPGTRLLVL.

This clonotype was recorded many times. This chain uses TRBV12-3 or TRBV12-4 with TRBJ1-6, with D possibly TRBD1 on 5 matching bases. The V end lost 6 bases, the J end lost 7 bases, and 13 bases lay between the germline ends. The CDR3 length is 14 residues. The CDR3, as DNA: TGTGCCAGCAGCTCCGGGACTGGGAATTCACCCCTCCACTTT. Residues: CASSSGTGNSPLHF.

The chain carries TRBV6-1 and TRBJ2-7, with 7 nucleotides matching TRBD2. The CDR3 runs to 14 residues. V was clipped by 6 bases and J by 3 bases; unmatched bases: 8. Germline V lookup: CDR1 MNHNS, CDR2 SASEGT. The CDR3 bases are TGTGCCAGCAGACCCCGCGGGACTAACTACGAGCAGTACTTC. Amino acid sequence: CASRPRGTNYEQYF.

This rearrangement joins TRBV6-2 or TRBV6-3 to TRBJ1-2; D not resolved. CDR1 MNHEY and CDR2 SVGEGT come from the germline V gene. Between the trimmed V and J ends, which lost 4 bases and 4 bases, there was a span of 22 bases. This CDR3 contains 17 residues. The CDR3 loop is CASSFVGRRARGYGYTF. DNA for the CDR3: TGTGCCAGCAGTTTCGTAGGACGCCGGGCCCGTGGCTATGGCTACACCTTC.

This clonotype was seen at least ten times. This rearrangement joins TRBV20-1 to TRBJ2-7; the match to TRBD2 covers 11 bases. The V gene's germline CDR1 is DFQATT and CDR2 SNEGSKA (reference sequence). The CDR3 has 16 residues. Trimming removed 4 bases from V and 2 bases from J; junction bases left unmatched: 10. The CDR3 DNA follows: TGCAGTGCTAAAGGCAGTGGGACTAGCGGAACCTACGAGCAGTACTTC. It encodes CSAKGSGTSGTYEQYF.

This clonotype showed up many times. The V gene is TRBV27, the J gene TRBJ1-1; 10 nucleotides match TRBD1. With V trimmed by 4 bases and J by 3 bases, 8 bases remained unmatched. CDR3 length equals 16 residues. The germline V gene has CDR1 MNHEY and CDR2 SMNVEV (reference sequence). CDR3 region: CASSSRDRGEHTEAFF. The CDR3 coding sequence is TGTGCCAGCAGTTCCCGGGACAGGGGAGAGCACACTGAAGCTTTCTTT.

This clonotype has ten or more counts. This sequence joins TRBV7-2 and TRBJ2-7; D may be TRBD1 (6 bases). Trimming left V 6 bases short and J 12 bases short, with 18 bases between. Germline CDR1 is SGHTA and CDR2 is FQGNSA. The CDR3 extends over 12 amino acids. The CDR3 DNA reads TGTGCCAGCAGTCGACGGACAGCCCTCCCGTACTTC. Translation: CASSRRTALPYF.